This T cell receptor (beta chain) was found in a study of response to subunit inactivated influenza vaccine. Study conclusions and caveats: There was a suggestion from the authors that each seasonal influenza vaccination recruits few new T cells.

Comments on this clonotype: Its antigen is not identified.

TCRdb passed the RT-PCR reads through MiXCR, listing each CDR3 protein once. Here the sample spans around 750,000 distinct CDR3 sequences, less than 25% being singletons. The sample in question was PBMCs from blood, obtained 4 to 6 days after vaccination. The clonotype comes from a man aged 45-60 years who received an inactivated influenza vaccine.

The CDR3 loop is CASSPMDSLRETQYF. The CDR3, as DNA: TGTGCCAGCTCACCAATGGACAGCCTTCGAGAGACCCAGTACTTC. This chain connects TRBV18 to TRBJ2-5, with D tentatively TRBD1 (6 bases). V was shortened by 2 bases and J by 4 bases, with 14 bases between the two germline ends. From germline, CDR1 is KGHSH and CDR2 LQKENI. The length of the CDR3 is 15 residues.